This T cell receptor beta chain originates from a study of brain metastases from non-small cell lung cancer. Broader study findings: Paired brain metastases and primary tumors largely shared TCR repertoires. In 50% to 80% of brain metastases, T-cell clones were expanded compared with matched primary tumors. T-cell infiltration was lower in brain metastases than primaries (P < 0.001).

V shed 2 bases and J shed 4 bases, with 19 bases lying between them. CDR1 is MGHRA, CDR2 YSYEKL, per germline. The CDR3 is 17 residues long. Data came from immunoSEQ multiplex PCR; TCRdb stores just in-frame clones and leaves some out. This sample yields roughly 3,200 clones, of which approximately 82% are seen a single time; under 10% belongs to the top ten. With respect to this clone: Its specificity is unknown.

The V gene is TRBV4-1, the J gene TRBJ2-3; no reliable D call. The receptor's source is a donor at least 40 years old with non-small cell lung cancer. Material for sequencing was tissue from a brain metastasis. CDR3 region: CASSQINTLMAADTQYF. CDR3 DNA: TGCGCCAGCAGCCAAATAAATACCCTTATGGCGGCAGATACGCAGTATTTT.